These 26 T cell receptor beta chains originate from one sample sequenced in a study of blood T cell repertoires in COVID-19. Only in-frame clones appear in the TCRdb table, and some are missing; sequencing was by immunoSEQ multiplex PCR. The sample shows over 250,000 clones, 88% of them seen only once. Specimen: peripheral blood. Receptors originate from a woman aged 25 to 39 with acute or convalescent COVID-19.

The chain employs TRBV5-5 and TRBJ1-5, with TRBD1 matching 10 bases. V lost 0 bases and J lost 6; bases outside the gene matches: 12. This CDR3 is 18 amino acids long. The germline CDR1 and CDR2 sequences are SGHKS and YYEKEE (reference sequence). CDR3 nucleotide sequence: TGTGCCAGCAGCTTGGGGCGACAGGGGGCTATATTGGGTCAGCCCCAGCATTTT. Its protein product is CASSLGRQGAILGQPQHF. The full variable domain, its missing parts supplied by reference TRBV5-5 and TRBJ1-5, is DAGVTQSPTHLIKTRGQQVTLRCSPISGHKSVSWYQQVLGQGPQFIFQYYEKEERGRGNFPDRFSARQFPNYSSELNVNALLLGDSALYLCASSLGRQGAILGQPQHFGDGTRLSIL.

This chain uses TRBV5-6 with TRBJ2-5; a possible D gene is TRBD2 (6 bases). Per germline, CDR1 SGHDT and CDR2 YYEEEE. The CDR3 is made up of 17 amino acids. V shed 5 bases and J shed 5 bases, with 25 bases lying between them. The CDR3 reads CASSYSQTPGTGETQYF. CDR3 DNA sequence: TGTGCCAGCAGTTATAGCCAGACGCCTGGGACTGGGGAGACCCAGTACTTC.

Remarks on this clone: Sequence at one end of the junction differs from germline and may be a read error. The V gene is TRBV14, the J gene TRBJ1-2; D not resolved. The CDR3 is made up of 13 amino acids. Germline V gives CDR1 SGHDN, CDR2 FVKESK. This chain's CDR3 is CASSKENMGRYTF. In DNA form, the CDR3 reads TGTGCCAGCAGCAAAGAGAACATGGGCCGCTACACCTTC.

This clone was found once. The chain has TRBV14 and TRBJ2-3; D may be TRBD1 (6 bases). Between the trimmed V and J ends, which lost 2 bases and 2 bases, there was a span of 17 bases. Per germline, CDR1 SGHDN and CDR2 FVKESK. This CDR3 has 17 amino acids. CDR3 in DNA: TGTGCCAGCAGCCAAAAACTCCAGGGGACAAACACAGATACGCAGTATTTT. Residues: CASSQKLQGTNTDTQYF.

This clone appeared a single time. The chain links TRBV13 to TRBJ2-7, with D perhaps TRBD1 (5 bases). V lost 0 bases to trimming and J lost 0 bases, with 9 bases between them. The germline gives CDR1 PRHDT, CDR2 FYEKMQ (reference sequence). CDR3 size: 15 residues. The CDR3 reads CASSLGTVSSYEQYF. CDR3 bases: TGTGCCAGCAGCTTAGGGACAGTTTCCTCCTACGAGCAGTACTTC.

The chain employs TRBV5-6 and TRBJ2-7, with 14 bases identical to TRBD2. Germline assignment: CDR1 SGHDT and CDR2 YYEEEE. CDR3 length: 16 residues. The trim removed 1 base at V and 2 bases at J, leaving 2 bases unmatched. The chain's CDR3 is CASSLRTSGGTYEQYF. CDR3 nucleotides: TGTGCCAGCAGCTTGAGGACTAGCGGGGGGACCTACGAGCAGTACTTC.

The CDR3 nucleotides are TGTGCCACCAGTGACCCCGCCGGGGAGCTGTTTTTT. Its protein is CATSDPAGELFF. The genes are TRBV24-1 and TRBJ2-2; D is unresolved. Per germline, CDR1 KGHDR and CDR2 SFDVKD. The CDR3 has 12 amino acids. The V and J ends lost 4 bases and 6 bases respectively, with 5 bases between them.

The CDR3 DNA is TGTGCCACCAGCAGAGGAGGAACTAATGAAAAACTGTTTTTT. This translates into CATSRGGTNEKLFF. This chain uses TRBV15 with TRBJ1-4; the D is unclear. The V end lost 1 base, the J end lost 1 base, and 4 bases lay between the germline ends. Germline-derived CDR1 and CDR2 are LNHNV and YYDKDF (reference sequence). The CDR3 sequence is 14 residues long.

V usage is TRBV11-2 and J usage is TRBJ1-3; D not certain. Germline CDR1 is SGHAT and CDR2 is FQNNGV. The length of the CDR3 is 16 residues. V lost 2 bases and J 1 base, leaving 12 bases between the germline ends. The DNA for the CDR3 is TGTGCCAGCAGCTTATCCGGCAGCGATTCTGGAAACACCATATATTTT. Encoded protein: CASSLSGSDSGNTIYF.

J is TRBJ2-7 and V is TRBV6-1; D gene uncertain. This CDR3 has 13 residues. Germline CDR1 is MNHNS and CDR2 is SASEGT. Trimming shortened V by 0 bases and J by 3 bases, and 6 bases separated the two germline ends. The CDR3, as DNA: TGTGCCAGCAGTGAAGCGTTCAGCTACGAGCAGTACTTC. As protein: CASSEAFSYEQYF.

V is TRBV9 and J is TRBJ2-1; D perhaps matches TRBD2 (6 bases). V was cut by 0 bases and J by 2 bases, with 9 bases left in between. Germline CDR1 is SGDLS and CDR2 is YYNGEE. The CDR3 sequence is 15 residues long. The CDR3 DNA reads as TGTGCCAGCAGCGTAGAGCGGGCGCCCTACAATGAGCAGTTCTTC. Protein sequence: CASSVERAPYNEQFF.

The rearrangement joins TRBV6-4 to TRBJ2-1; TRBD2 might be the D (6 bases). Deletions cut 0 bases from V and 8 bases from J, with 11 bases between. The CDR3 has 14 residues. The germline gives CDR1 MRHNA, CDR2 SNTAGT. The CDR3 DNA is TGTGCCAGCAGTGACTCGGCTAGCGTGGATGAGCAGTTCTTC. This translates into CASSDSASVDEQFF.

V and J are TRBV11-2 and TRBJ1-2; D call uncertain. Trimming took off 5 bases at V and 3 bases at J, with 16 bases between the two ends. The CDR3 covers 15 residues. Germline values: CDR1 SGHAT, CDR2 FQNNGV. The CDR3 nucleotides read TGTGCCAGCAGCCTTGACGGAGCGGTGGACTATGGCTACACCTTC. Protein product: CASSLDGAVDYGYTF.

The V call is TRBV27, the J call TRBJ2-3; weak D call: TRBD2 (5 bases). In germline, CDR1 is MNHEY, CDR2 SMNVEV (reference sequence). V shed 0 bases and J shed 5 bases, with 12 bases lying between them. The CDR3 has 15 residues. Written as DNA, the CDR3 is TGTGCCAGCAGTTTATCCCTCCTCCGGGGAGATACGCAGTATTTT. Translating gives CASSLSLLRGDTQYF.

CDR3 in amino acids: CASSPPGTGNYNEQFF. CDR3 nucleotides: TGTGCCAGCAGTCCTCCCGGGACAGGGAACTACAATGAGCAGTTCTTC. This sequence joins TRBV7-2 and TRBJ2-1, with TRBD1 matching over 9 bases. CDR3 size: 16 residues. The V and J ends lost 6 bases and 3 bases, in that order; junction bases with no gene match: 9. Germline loops: CDR1 SGHTA, CDR2 FQGNSA. The full variable domain, in which reference TRBV7-2 and TRBJ2-1 provide the parts outside the CDR3, is GAGVSQSPSNKVTEKGKDVELRCDPISGHTALYWYRQSLGQGLEFLIYFQGNSAPDKSGLPSDRFSAERTGGSVSTLTIQRTQQEDSAVYLCASSPPGTGNYNEQFFGPGTRLTVL.

This sequence joins TRBV27 and TRBJ2-1; TRBD2 matches 14 bases. The CDR3 has 16 residues. Germline assignment: CDR1 MNHEY and CDR2 SMNVEV (reference sequence). After removal of 2 bases from V and 8 bases from J, the junction contained 5 bases not matched to a gene. The CDR3 loop is CASSLQGLAGVDEQFF. As DNA, the CDR3 is TGTGCCAGCAGTTTACAGGGACTAGCGGGAGTTGATGAGCAGTTCTTC.

V gene TRBV29-1 combines with J gene TRBJ1-1, with D maybe TRBD1 (6 bases). The CDR3 runs 12 residues. The germline V and J ends were trimmed by 7 bases and 7 bases, with 16 bases remaining between them. Looked up from germline, CDR1 is SQVTM and CDR2 is ANQGSEA. CDR3: CSATRQTGEAFF. The CDR3 DNA is TGCAGCGCGACTCGTCAGACAGGTGAAGCTTTCTTT.

J is TRBJ2-1 and V is TRBV9; 8 bases match TRBD2. V shed 4 bases, J shed 7 bases, and the junction held 7 bases outside the gene matches. Germline loops: CDR1 SGDLS, CDR2 YYNGEE. CDR3 length: 14 amino acids. CDR3 sequence: CASSPQGLGNEQFF. The DNA for the CDR3 is TGTGCCAGCAGCCCTCAGGGACTAGGGAATGAGCAGTTCTTC. The complete variable domain, with remaining parts taken from reference TRBV9 and TRBJ2-1, reads DSGVTQTPKHLITATGQRVTLRCSPRSGDLSVYWYQQSLDQGLQFLIQYYNGEERAKGNILERFSAQQFPDLHSELNLSSLELGDSALYFCASSPQGLGNEQFFGPGTRLTVL.

Here the CDR3 reads CASSFLADNEQFF. CDR3 DNA: TGTGCCAGCAGTTTCTTAGCGGACAATGAGCAGTTCTTC. V usage is TRBV27 and J usage is TRBJ2-1, with D possibly being TRBD2 (6 bases). This CDR3 region has 13 residues. Deletions cut 3 bases from V and 5 bases from J, with 8 bases between. Germline lookup yields CDR1 MNHEY and CDR2 SMNVEV (reference sequence).

CDR3: CASSVEVGHSGNTIYF. CDR3 DNA: TGTGCCAGCAGCGTAGAGGTGGGGCATAGCGGAAACACCATATATTTT. The genes are TRBV9 and TRBJ1-3; D is possibly TRBD1 (5 bases). Germline CDR1 and CDR2: SGDLS and YYNGEE. Trimming removed 0 bases from V and 4 bases from J, with 14 bases in between. The CDR3 has 16 residues.

V and J are TRBV19 and TRBJ1-1; D unclear. CDR1 and CDR2 from the germline V gene are LNHDA and SQIVND (reference sequence). CDR3 size: 11 residues. V was shortened by 1 base and J by 8 bases, with 5 bases between the two germline ends. The CDR3 sequence: CASSIGGEAFF. For the CDR3, the DNA is TGTGCCAGTAGTATAGGAGGGGAAGCTTTCTTT. The full variable domain, rest sourced from reference TRBV19 and TRBJ1-1, is DGGITQSPKYLFRKEGQNVTLSCEQNLNHDAMYWYRQDPGQGLRLIYYSQIVNDFQKGDIAEGYSVSREKKESFPLTVTSAQKNPTAFYLCASSIGGEAFFGQGTRLTVV.

The chain employs TRBV9 and TRBJ2-5; TRBD1 aligns across 8 bases. Germline lookup yields CDR1 SGDLS and CDR2 YYNGEE. The J segment lost 5 bases and the V segment lost 3 bases, leaving 15 bases of the junction unmatched. The CDR3 spans 17 residues. CDR3 coding DNA: TGTGCCAGCAGCGACGGTACAGGGAGACAGGGGCGCGAGACCCAGTACTTC. Amino acid sequence: CASSDGTGRQGRETQYF.

The CDR3 is CASSYSLAGGTDTQYF. The CDR3 DNA reads TGTGCCAGCAGTTACTCACTAGCGGGTGGCACAGATACGCAGTATTTT. The chain links TRBV6-5 to TRBJ2-3; 9 positions agree with TRBD2. Per germline, CDR1 MNHEY and CDR2 SVGAGI. V dropped 0 bases and J dropped 1; count of bases not matched to a gene: 2. The CDR3 extends over 16 amino acids.

The chain has TRBV7-2 and TRBJ1-1, with a weak D call TRBD1 (5 bases). The CDR3 consists of 15 residues. Trimming stripped 1 base from V and 0 bases from J, with 9 bases between. Germline loops: CDR1 SGHTA, CDR2 FQGNSA. The DNA for the CDR3 is TGTGCCAGCAGCTTAGGTATGACAGTGAACACTGAAGCTTTCTTT. It translates to CASSLGMTVNTEAFF. Using reference TRBV7-2 and TRBJ1-1 for the parts outside the CDR3, the full variable domain is GAGVSQSPSNKVTEKGKDVELRCDPISGHTALYWYRQSLGQGLEFLIYFQGNSAPDKSGLPSDRFSAERTGGSVSTLTIQRTQQEDSAVYLCASSLGMTVNTEAFFGQGTRLTVV.

The chain employs TRBV6-1 and TRBJ1-5; D might be TRBD1 (6 bases). Germline CDR1 is MNHNS and CDR2 is SASEGT. CDR3 size: 16 residues. Trimming shortened V by 4 bases and J by 2 bases, and 15 bases separated the two germline ends. CDR3 DNA: TGTGCCAGCAGTGCAGACAGGAGTAAAGGCAATCAGCCCCAGCATTTT. Translating gives CASSADRSKGNQPQHF.

V gene TRBV30 combines with J gene TRBJ2-6, with 12 bases fitting TRBD1. V lost 1 base, J lost 3 bases, and 4 bases stayed unmatched. This CDR3 contains 17 residues. In germline, CDR1 is GTSNPN, CDR2 SVGIG (reference sequence). CDR3 sequence: CAWSGGTGGYGANVLTF. The DNA for the CDR3 is TGTGCCTGGAGTGGTGGGACAGGGGGCTATGGGGCCAACGTCCTGACTTTC.